This T cell receptor beta chain originates from a study of blood T cell repertoires in COVID-19. Enrolled through a virtual design, the participants were between 18 and 89 years of age and came from approximately 25 US areas. Cohort allocation depended upon clinical history that participants reported. What the recovered Cohort 3 donors had was two negative PCRs, clearance, or symptom resolution. Per the authors' pipeline: Cell counts per sample came from amplifying reference gene primers. Assay used: immunoSEQ multiplex PCR; TCRdb lists only in-frame clones, some missing. V, J and clone size were drawn from that table, and D and trimming were deduced from the DNA. The table records more than 110,000 clones, around 86% of them present only once. This clone occurred a few times. Sequenced material: PBMCs or T cells enriched from blood (not recorded which). This TCR was sampled from a man over 45 who had recovered from COVID-19.

CDR3 amino acids: CASTPKLSSGSKNIQYF. CDR3 sequence (DNA): TGTGCCAGCACTCCTAAGTTGTCTAGCGGGAGCAAAAACATTCAGTACTTC. V usage is TRBV7-8 and J usage is TRBJ2-4, with 10 positions matching TRBD2. Germline CDR1 and CDR2: SGHVS and FQNEAQ. Losses at the gene ends were 7 bases for V and 3 bases for J; bases not matched to a gene: 12. The CDR3 extends over 17 amino acids.